The sequence of this T cell receptor (beta chain) was determined in a study of CD8 T cells in Susac syndrome (dated by TCRdb to the late 2010s). Concerning the study at large: Whether CD8+ T cell activation and differentiation in Susac syndrome was antigen driven was tested using repertoire sequencing. The study compared CD8+ T cell repertoire clonality among 12 healthy donors, around 14 Susac syndrome patients and approximately 16 multiple sclerosis patients. What the authors observed across the whole study: The number of individuals in the TCR sequencing and HLA analysis was recognized as being relatively small.

To note about this clonotype: Its antigen is currently not known. Base qualities are missing; no much larger clone stands one base away.

RNA was extracted using the RNeasy kit, and about 0.45 to 1 microgram was reverse transcribed with random hexamers. The immunoSEQ multiplex PCR assay, covering 54 Vbeta and 13 Jbeta segments, was used to amplify TCR beta CDR3 regions. Bias from PCR amplification was corrected by using a synthetic template baseline for primer optimization and for computational correction. Processing in the source paper ran as follows. Reads were assigned to V, D and J genes according to IMGT and analyzed in immunoSEQ Analyzer, with only productive sequences retained. Clonality was calculated as one minus the Shannon entropy normalized by log2 of the number of productive unique sequences. For each patient and control, public and private clones were evaluated among the 100 most prevalent clones. Susac-specific clones were defined as absent from healthy and MS cohorts, about 1,000 published viral clones and other ImmuneACCESS disease sequences. TCRdb trimmed the raw reads at Q25, called clones with MiXCR and kept productive beta chains. CDR3 protein sequences are deduplicated, and each keeps its most common genes and DNA. These V and J calls derive from TCRdb rather than the authors' analysis. Across this sample there are roughly 120,000 distinct CDR3 sequences, with 90% to 95% seen only once. Around 0.3% of the sample rests with the top ten.

Peripheral blood CD8+ and CD4+ T cells from healthy donors, Susac syndrome patients and multiple sclerosis patients were profiled using high-throughput TCR beta sequencing. The multiple sclerosis controls were treatment-naive patients who had stable or active relapsing-remitting disease and met the revised McDonald criteria. Bulk CD8+ and CD4+ T cells were purified by magnetic negative isolation, while CD8+ TEMRA cells were enriched using FACS. Blood was collected in EDTA tubes and processed within 24 hours, with PBMCs isolated through density gradient centrifugation. PBMCs intended for TCR sequencing were cryopreserved in liquid nitrogen and were subsequently thawed in a 37 degrees C water bath. The sorted or isolated CD4+, CD8+ and CD8+ TEMRA cells reached a purity of at least 90%. Trimming removed 3 bases from V and 8 bases from J, leaving 6 bases between the germline ends. There are 11 amino acids in the CDR3, from cysteine to phenylalanine inclusive. CDR3 DNA only is kept here, 33 bases in frame from base 1.

The sequence links TRBV12-3 or TRBV12-4 to TRBJ2-3; no D gene can be assigned with confidence. The sequencing sample was made of CD8+ T cells from PBMCs. The receptor was derived from a human donor with multiple sclerosis. CDR3 reads: CASSFVGTQYF. Read as DNA, the sequence is TGTGCCAGCAGTTTTGTGGGTACGCAGTATTTT.